These 13 T cell receptor beta chains were all obtained from the same sample, sequenced in a study of cytomegalovirus exposure and HLA in healthy donors. Primers included in the PCR were 60 Vbeta and 13 Jbeta primers. Some clones are missing from TCRdb's copy, which holds only in-frame ones; the method was immunoSEQ multiplex PCR. The data contain under 200,000 clones, 68% of them seen just once; the ten biggest clones take up about 1.3%. Sample: PBMCs. The receptors come from a man aged 45-65 years in good health and CMV-seronegative.

The rearrangement joins TRBV10-1 to TRBJ2-5, with 7 nucleotides matching TRBD2. The V gene end was trimmed by 4 bases and the J gene end by 4 bases; junction bases not matched to a gene: 15. CDR1 and CDR2 from the germline V gene are WNHNN and SYGVQD (reference sequence). The CDR3 loop spans 17 amino acids. This chain's CDR3 is CASSVFRGDQGVETQYF. The CDR3 DNA reads as TGCGCCAGCAGTGTGTTCCGGGGGGACCAGGGCGTAGAGACCCAGTACTTC.

The chain carries TRBV4-1 and TRBJ2-6; D might be TRBD1 (5 bases). The CDR3 loop spans 17 amino acids. Trimming removed 5 bases from V and 0 bases from J, with 14 bases in between. The germline CDR1 and CDR2 sequences are MGHRA and YSYEKL. CDR3 amino acids: CASSNPGRDSGANVLTF. The CDR3 coding sequence is TGCGCCAGCAGCAACCCAGGCAGGGACTCTGGGGCCAACGTCCTGACTTTC.

The chain carries TRBV5-1 and TRBJ2-3; 9 bases align to TRBD2. From germline, CDR1 is SGHRS and CDR2 YFSETQ. The CDR3 covers 15 residues. The trim removed 8 bases at V and 4 bases at J, leaving 11 bases unmatched. This chain's CDR3 is CASTPLAGAADTQYF. CDR3 in DNA: TGCGCCAGTACGCCCTTAGCGGGGGCCGCAGATACGCAGTATTTT.

The chain has TRBV10-3 and TRBJ1-5, with D possibly TRBD1 on 6 matching bases. The V gene's germline CDR1 is ENHRY and CDR2 SYGVKD. V lost 10 bases and J lost 8, with 18 bases in between. This CDR3 has 13 amino acids. The CDR3 DNA sequence: TGTGCCACGTCCGGGACAAAGGAGGAGCCCCAGCATTTT. Its protein is CATSGTKEEPQHF.

V usage is TRBV5-4 and J usage is TRBJ1-1; D uncertain. The germline gives CDR1 SGHNT, CDR2 YYREEE (reference sequence). V was cut by 1 base and J by 1 base, with 5 bases left in between. This CDR3 spans 13 amino acids. CDR3 residues: CASSLRGNTEAFF. Here the CDR3 DNA reads TGTGCCAGCAGCTTGCGGGGGAACACTGAAGCTTTCTTT.

The chain is built from TRBV9 and TRBJ1-4, with 7 bases fitting TRBD1. Germline lookup yields CDR1 SGDLS and CDR2 YYNGEE. V was pared by 2 bases and J by 8 bases, with 3 bases of the junction left unmatched. This CDR3 is 13 amino acids long. CDR3 amino acids: CASSVQTGEKLFF. DNA of the CDR3: TGTGCCAGCAGCGTCCAGACAGGGGAAAAACTGTTTTTT.

The chain carries TRBV18 and TRBJ1-3, with a possible D match to TRBD1 (5 bases). This CDR3 spans 13 amino acids. The ends were cut back, 4 bases at V and 4 bases at J, with 8 bases in the middle. The germline gives CDR1 KGHSH, CDR2 LQKENI. CDR3 nucleotide sequence: TGTGCCAGCTCACTTGACAGCGGAAACACCATATATTTT. Its translation is CASSLDSGNTIYF.

This clone was seen only a few times. Written as DNA, the CDR3 is TGTGCCAGCAGACCGGGACAGGGGGCCGAAAAACTGTTTTTT. It yields the protein CASRPGQGAEKLFF. This chain links TRBV2 with TRBJ1-4; TRBD1 matches 12 bases. Germline CDR1 reads SNHLY; CDR2 reads FYNNEI. The ends lost 6 bases at V and 8 bases at J; junction bases unmatched: 4. The CDR3 has 14 residues.

The CDR3 nucleotides read TGTGCCAGCAGCTTAGCGGCCTATGGTAGCGGGGTAAACAATGAGCAGTTCTTC. This translates into CASSLAAYGSGVNNEQFF. V and J are TRBV7-9 and TRBJ2-1; 8 nucleotides align to TRBD2. Unmatched junction bases numbered 12, after V lost 0 bases and J lost 5 bases. Germline V CDR1 and CDR2: SEHNR, FQNEAQ (reference sequence). The CDR3 covers 18 residues. Full variable domain (outside the CDR3, taken from reference TRBV7-9 and TRBJ2-1): DTGVSQNPRHKITKRGQNVTFRCDPISEHNRLYWYRQTLGQGPEFLTYFQNEAQLEKSRLLSDRFSAERPKGSFSTLEIQRTEQGDSAMYLCASSLAAYGSGVNNEQFFGPGTRLTVL.

The rearrangement links TRBV5-8 to TRBJ1-1, with TRBD1 identical over 7 bases. CDR1 is SGHTS and CDR2 is YDEGEE in the germline V gene. The CDR3 has 16 amino acids. The junction had 9 bases not matched to a gene; V was cut back by 3 bases and J by 1 base. DNA for the CDR3: TGTGCCAGCAGCTACTCGACAGGGAAGACGAACACTGAAGCTTTCTTT. This gives the protein CASSYSTGKTNTEAFF.

This chain joins TRBV5-6 and TRBJ2-7, with 7 bases identical to TRBD2. The CDR3 is made up of 14 amino acids. J was trimmed by 3 bases and V by 5 bases; bases with no gene match: 8. The V gene's germline CDR1 is SGHDT and CDR2 YYEEEE. The CDR3 is CASSGGGGFYEQYF. The CDR3 nucleotides read TGTGCCAGCAGTGGCGGCGGGGGTTTCTACGAGCAGTACTTC.

This chain joins TRBV6-5 and TRBJ1-2; TRBD1 agrees at 8 bases. This CDR3 spans 15 amino acids. CDR1 and CDR2 from the germline V gene are MNHEY and SVGAGI. J gave up 5 bases and V 0 bases, and 5 bases lay outside the gene matches. The CDR3 protein is CASSYSTGTGYGYTF. In DNA, the CDR3 is TGTGCCAGCAGTTACTCGACGGGGACAGGATATGGCTACACCTTC.

The V gene is TRBV4-1, the J gene TRBJ2-3, with D perhaps matching TRBD2 (6 bases). The germline CDR1 and CDR2 sequences are MGHRA and YSYEKL. The CDR3 runs to 15 residues. V gave up 3 bases and J gave up 3 bases, with 13 bases separating them. The CDR3 region is CASSQRGGDTDTQYF. The DNA of the CDR3 is TGCGCCAGCAGCCAGAGAGGAGGGGATACAGATACGCAGTATTTT.